This T cell receptor beta chain was sequenced in a study of CXCR3-negative and CXCR3-positive naive CD8 T cells. The libraries of TRB cDNA were constructed through 5' RACE using UMI labels. Using the 5' RACE reads, TCRdb records one entry per CDR3 protein without DNA. In total, the table holds tens of thousands of distinct CDR3 sequences. The CDR3 sequence is 19 residues long. Germline V CDR1 and CDR2: SGHRS, YFSETQ. Study-wide findings and caveats: Freshly isolated PBMCs were used in most assays, given partial CXCR3 loss after freezing. Hydrophobicity was higher for TRB CDR3s found in CXCR3-positive naive cells than in CXCR3-negative naive cells.

Of note for this clonotype: Its cognate antigen is unknown.

The clonotype comes from a human donor in good health. Some clones in this sample may be carry-over from other donors' samples. The genes are TRBV5-1 and TRBJ2-3; there is no DNA to check the TCRdb D call of TRBD1. The sequenced material came from naive CXCR3- CD8+ T cells from blood. Subset meaning: CD45RO-CCR7+CD27+CD95- naive CD8+ T cells lacking CXCR3 (TNR3-). CDR3 protein: CASSLGFEWTGRGTDTQYF. Full variable domain (outside the CDR3, taken from reference TRBV5-1 and TRBJ2-3): KAGVTQTPRYLIKTRGQQVTLSCSPISGHRSVSWYQQTPGQGLQFLFEYFSETQRNKGNFPGRFSGRQFSNSRSEMNVSTLELGDSALYLCASSLGFEWTGRGTDTQYFGPGTRLTVL.